These 23 T cell receptor beta chains came from one sample sequenced in a study of monozygotic twins with inflammatory bowel disease. TCRdb reprocessed the 5' RACE reads and stores each CDR3 protein as one record, lacking DNA. Its listing shows some 150,000 distinct CDR3 sequences. The sequenced sample consisted of blood. The receptors shown here come from a human donor with ulcerative colitis or Crohn's disease, or a healthy co-twin of an affected twin (not recorded which).

V and J are TRBV28 and TRBJ1-2; TCRdb gives TRBD1 as the D gene, but with no DNA this cannot be confirmed. The CDR3 consists of 12 residues. Germline V CDR1 and CDR2: MDHEN, SYDVKM. The CDR3 loop is CASSFQGYGYTF.

The genes are TRBV6-4 and TRBJ2-3; absent DNA, TCRdb's TRBD1 call cannot be checked. Germline V gene sequence: CDR1 MRHNA, CDR2 SNTAGT. The CDR3 runs to 13 residues. The CDR3 sequence: CASSRDREDTQYF.

This rearrangement joins TRBV10-3 to TRBJ1-5; the TRBD1 assignment by TCRdb is unverifiable without DNA. Per germline, CDR1 ENHRY and CDR2 SYGVKD. The CDR3 is 15 amino acids. The CDR3 here is CAISESSAPNQPQHF.

This chain connects TRBV20-1 to TRBJ2-7; TCRdb's D call, TRBD2, is unchecked because there is no DNA. The germline V gene encodes CDR1 DFQATT and CDR2 SNEGSKA (reference sequence). This CDR3 region has 16 residues. CDR3 loop: CSARGLDWGSSYEQYF.

The chain combines TRBV15 with TRBJ2-3; TCRdb's assignment of TRBD1 cannot be checked, as there is no DNA. CDR3 length: 15 amino acids. Germline V lookup: CDR1 LNHNV, CDR2 YYDKDF (reference sequence). CDR3 sequence: CATSRGQDSTDTQYF.

The V call is TRBV28, the J call TRBJ2-5; TCRdb designates TRBD1, a call that cannot be tested without DNA. The CDR3 has 14 residues. CDR1 and CDR2 (germline): MDHEN, SYDVKM. The CDR3: CASSRTGPGETQYF.

This rearrangement joins TRBV7-9 to TRBJ1-5; the TCRdb D gene call, TRBD1, has no DNA to confirm it. This CDR3 has 15 residues. Germline values: CDR1 SEHNR, CDR2 FQNEAQ (reference sequence). CDR3 residues: CASSFMGAGNQPQHF.

The CDR3 reads CSAIRDGAYGYTF. J is TRBJ1-2 and V is TRBV20-1; with no DNA, the TCRdb D assignment of TRBD1 cannot be verified. This CDR3 region has 13 residues. Germline lookup yields CDR1 DFQATT and CDR2 SNEGSKA (reference sequence).

The V call is TRBV5-1, the J call TRBJ2-6. This CDR3 has 19 amino acids. Per germline, CDR1 SGHRS and CDR2 YFSETQ. CDR3 region: CASSFFEHSPSSGANVLTF.

The rearrangement links TRBV20-1 to TRBJ2-1; the D call from TCRdb, TRBD2, cannot be confirmed without DNA. The CDR3 consists of 14 residues. In germline, CDR1 is DFQATT, CDR2 SNEGSKA (reference sequence). The CDR3 loop is CSASRAGGPNEQFF.

The CDR3 loop is CASSPYNPRTGEAFF. The V and J genes are TRBV7-2 and TRBJ1-1; without DNA, the TCRdb call of TRBD1 cannot be checked. This CDR3 region has 15 residues. Per the germline V gene, CDR1 is SGHTA and CDR2 is FQGNSA.

The rearrangement uses TRBV19 and TRBJ2-1; the TCRdb call, TRBD1, lacks DNA for checking. CDR3 length: 16 residues. CDR1 is LNHDA and CDR2 is SQIVND in the germline V gene (reference sequence). CDR3 residues: CASSFGDASSYNEQFF.

The chain links TRBV27 to TRBJ2-2; TCRdb picks TRBD2, but there is no DNA to check that call. The CDR3 is 18 residues long. The germline V gene encodes CDR1 MNHEY and CDR2 SMNVEV (reference sequence). CDR3 loop: CASSITTSGRANTGELFF.

CDR3 in amino acids: CASSTPREGVYSYEQYF. The J gene is TRBJ2-7, the V gene TRBV11-1; the TRBD2 assignment by TCRdb is unverifiable without DNA. Looked up from germline, CDR1 is SGHAT and CDR2 is FQDESV (reference sequence). CDR3 size: 17 residues.

The chain uses TRBV4-2 and TRBJ2-1; the TCRdb D gene call, TRBD2, has no DNA to confirm it. CDR1 is LGHNA, CDR2 YNFKEQ, per germline. This CDR3 is 15 amino acids long. The CDR3 sequence is CASGGEGYSYNEQFF.

The V call is TRBV5-1, the J call TRBJ2-5; TCRdb gives TRBD1 as the D gene, but with no DNA this cannot be confirmed. The CDR3 is 14 residues long. CDR1 and CDR2 (germline): SGHRS, YFSETQ. The CDR3 sequence: CASSQGQEQETQYF.

This rearrangement joins TRBV24-1 to TRBJ2-3; the D gene TCRdb calls, TRBD2, cannot be checked with no DNA. The CDR3 covers 16 residues. Germline CDR1 reads KGHDR; CDR2 reads SFDVKD. CDR3 loop: CATSAGTRGFADTQYF.

The V and J genes are TRBV7-9 and TRBJ2-1; lacking DNA, the TRBD1 call made by TCRdb goes unchecked. The germline CDR1 and CDR2 sequences are SEHNR and FQNEAQ (reference sequence). There are 13 residues in the CDR3. The CDR3 loop is CASSYFAGVEQFF. The complete variable domain, with remaining parts taken from reference TRBV7-9 and TRBJ2-1, reads DTGVSQNPRHKITKRGQNVTFRCDPISEHNRLYWYRQTLGQGPEFLTYFQNEAQLEKSRLLSDRFSAERPKGSFSTLEIQRTEQGDSAMYLCASSYFAGVEQFFGPGTRLTVL.

CDR3 sequence: CASKLSAGTGLNEQFF. The V and J genes are TRBV28 and TRBJ2-1; TCRdb names TRBD1, which stays unverified in the absence of DNA. From germline, CDR1 is MDHEN and CDR2 SYDVKM. This CDR3 has 16 residues.

The chain has TRBV30 and TRBJ1-1; there is no DNA to check the TCRdb D call of TRBD1. Germline CDR1 GTSNPN, CDR2 SVGIG (reference sequence). The CDR3 contains 15 residues. The CDR3 loop reads CAWSGPGLVNTEAFF.

The V and J genes are TRBV27 and TRBJ1-5; the D gene TCRdb calls, TRBD1, cannot be checked with no DNA. The CDR3 spans 15 residues. Germline CDR1 and CDR2: MNHEY and SMNVEV (reference sequence). CDR3 protein: CASSAQGVTGAPQHF.

The chain has TRBV6-1 and TRBJ1-1; TCRdb outputs TRBD1, but without DNA this stays unchecked. The germline V gene has CDR1 MNHNS and CDR2 SASEGT. The CDR3 runs 15 residues. This CDR3 reads CASSVGQGAYTEAFF.

The V gene is TRBV14, the J gene TRBJ2-1; TCRdb's D gene call, TRBD2, goes unchecked for lack of DNA. Germline CDR1 reads SGHDN; CDR2 reads FVKESK. The CDR3 runs to 16 residues. CDR3 in amino acids: CASSPSSGSPWNEQFF.